The source of this TCR beta chain is a study of identical twins. Through template switching, a universal primer site was introduced, and the cDNA contained unique molecular identifiers. TCRdb re-called the 5' RACE reads through MiXCR, storing one row per CDR3 protein. Of approximately 670,000 distinct CDR3 sequences in the sample, less than 7% are singletons; the top ten hold under 2%. Study observations and caveats: In cord blood, abundant beta clonotypes had fewer insertions; memory showed no trend. Some out-of-frame alpha sequences were shared by twins, and these showed excess low generation probability. Analyses of zero insertions could, in part, be confounded by invariant MAIT and iNKT cells.

This clonotype was counted many times. Antigen: not known. The V segment lost 0 bases and the J segment 12 bases; nucleotides outside the gene matches: 4. The CDR3 runs 13 residues. Material for sequencing was naive T cells sorted from blood. The V gene is TRBV12-3 or TRBV12-4, the J gene TRBJ2-3; 9 bases match TRBD1. The source of this sequence is a man between 18 and 29 years old in good health. Written as DNA, the CDR3 is TGTGCCAGCAGTTTAGCGCGGGGACAGGGTCAGTATTTT. Residues: CASSLARGQGQYF.